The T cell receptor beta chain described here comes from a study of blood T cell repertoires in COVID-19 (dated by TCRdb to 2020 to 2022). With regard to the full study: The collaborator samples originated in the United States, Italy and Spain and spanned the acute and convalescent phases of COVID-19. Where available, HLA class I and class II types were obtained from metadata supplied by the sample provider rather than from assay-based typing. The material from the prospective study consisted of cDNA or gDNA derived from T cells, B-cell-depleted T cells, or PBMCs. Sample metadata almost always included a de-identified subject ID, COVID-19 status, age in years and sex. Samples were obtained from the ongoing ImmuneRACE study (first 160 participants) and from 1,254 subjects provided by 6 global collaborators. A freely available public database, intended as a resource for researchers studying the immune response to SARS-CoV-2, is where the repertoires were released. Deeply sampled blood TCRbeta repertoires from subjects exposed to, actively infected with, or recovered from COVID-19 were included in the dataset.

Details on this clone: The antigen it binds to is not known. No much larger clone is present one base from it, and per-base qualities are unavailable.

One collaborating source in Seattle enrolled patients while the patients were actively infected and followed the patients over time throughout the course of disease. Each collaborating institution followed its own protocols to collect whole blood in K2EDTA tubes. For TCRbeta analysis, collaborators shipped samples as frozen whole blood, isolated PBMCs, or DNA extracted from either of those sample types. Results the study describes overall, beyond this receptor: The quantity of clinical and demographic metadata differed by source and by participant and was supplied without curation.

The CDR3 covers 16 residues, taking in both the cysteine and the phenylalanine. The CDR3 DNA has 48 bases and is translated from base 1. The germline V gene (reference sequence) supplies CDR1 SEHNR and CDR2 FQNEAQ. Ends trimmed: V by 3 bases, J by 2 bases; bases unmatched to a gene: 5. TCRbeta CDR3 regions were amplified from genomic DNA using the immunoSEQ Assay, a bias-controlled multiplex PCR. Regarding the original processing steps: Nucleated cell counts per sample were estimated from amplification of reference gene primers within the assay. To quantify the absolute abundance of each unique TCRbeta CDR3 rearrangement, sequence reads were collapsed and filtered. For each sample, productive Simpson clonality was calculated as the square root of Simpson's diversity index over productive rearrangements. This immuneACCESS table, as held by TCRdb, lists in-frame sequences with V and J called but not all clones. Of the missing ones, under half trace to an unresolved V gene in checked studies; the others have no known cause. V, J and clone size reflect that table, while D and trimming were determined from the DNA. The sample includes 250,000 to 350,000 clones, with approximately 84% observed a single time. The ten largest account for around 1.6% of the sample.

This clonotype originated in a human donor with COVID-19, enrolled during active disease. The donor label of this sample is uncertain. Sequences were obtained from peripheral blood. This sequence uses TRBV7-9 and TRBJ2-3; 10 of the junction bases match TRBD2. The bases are TGTGCCAGCAGCTTGAATAGCGGGAGGCCCACAGATACGCAGTATTTT. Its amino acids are CASSLNSGRPTDTQYF.